This T cell receptor (beta chain) was sequenced during a study of cutaneous CD30+ T cell lymphoproliferative disorder and hepatitis E (dated by TCRdb to the late 2010s). Library preparation employed the immunoSEQ multiplex PCR assay. The table was pulled from immuneACCESS by TCRdb, which kept in-frame rearrangements only. Such tables lose some clones; where checked, under half of the loss comes from unresolved V genes, and the rest has no known cause. Present in this sample are thousands of clones, less than 80% of which were seen just once. In total, the top ten clones hold about 1.1% of the sample. On this clone: This clone's antigen is unknown. Base qualities are not provided; no much larger clone lies one nucleotide away.

Material: blood. The clonotype was recovered from a human donor with a cutaneous T cell lymphoproliferative disorder associated with hepatitis E virus.

The CDR3 corresponds to CASSIMGGGGDAFF. The bases are TGTGCCAGTAGTATAATGGGAGGGGGGGGAGACGCTTTCTTT. This chain is built from TRBV19 and TRBJ1-1; matching of 6 bases hints at TRBD1 as the D gene. V loses 2 bases, J loses 11 bases, and the germline ends lie 18 bases apart. CDR1 is given as LNHDA and CDR2 as SQIVND, both from the germline V gene (reference sequence). From the cysteine up to the phenylalanine, the CDR3 has a length of 14 residues. Left in the record is the CDR3 DNA by itself, 42 bases read in frame from the first base. Reference TRBV19 and TRBJ1-1 genes cover what lies past the CDR3, so the full variable domain is DGGITQSPKYLFRKEGQNVTLSCEQNLNHDAMYWYRQDPGQGLRLIYYSQIVNDFQKGDIAEGYSVSREKKESFPLTVTSAQKNPTAFYLCASSIMGGGGDAFFGQGTRLTVV.